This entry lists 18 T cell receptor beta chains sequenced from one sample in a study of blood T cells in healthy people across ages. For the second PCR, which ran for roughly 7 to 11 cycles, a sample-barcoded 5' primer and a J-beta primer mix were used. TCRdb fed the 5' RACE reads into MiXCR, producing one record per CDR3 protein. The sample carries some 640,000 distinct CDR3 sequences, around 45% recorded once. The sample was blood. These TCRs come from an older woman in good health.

The CDR3 reads CASRSRGGTEAFF. The CDR3 coding sequence is TGTGCCAGCCGCTCGCGGGGAGGCACTGAAGCTTTCTTT. The chain uses TRBV27 and TRBJ1-1, with no clear D. The CDR3 has 13 amino acids. Germline assignment: CDR1 MNHEY and CDR2 SMNVEV (reference sequence). The V end was cut by 8 bases, the J end by 4 bases, with 14 bases between.

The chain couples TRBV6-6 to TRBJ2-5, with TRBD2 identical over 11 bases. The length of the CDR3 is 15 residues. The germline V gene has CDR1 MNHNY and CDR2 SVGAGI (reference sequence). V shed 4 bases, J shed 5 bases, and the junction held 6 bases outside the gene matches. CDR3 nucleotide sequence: TGTGCCAGCAGTTCACTAGCGGGAGCTCGGGAGACCCAGTACTTC. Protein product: CASSSLAGARETQYF.

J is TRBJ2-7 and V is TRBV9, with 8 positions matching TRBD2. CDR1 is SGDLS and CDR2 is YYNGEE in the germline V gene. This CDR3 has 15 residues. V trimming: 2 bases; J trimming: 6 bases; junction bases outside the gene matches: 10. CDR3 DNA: TGTGCCAGCAGCGTCCGACCGGGACTAGAGGTCGAGCAGTACTTC. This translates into CASSVRPGLEVEQYF. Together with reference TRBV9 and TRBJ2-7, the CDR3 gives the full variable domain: DSGVTQTPKHLITATGQRVTLRCSPRSGDLSVYWYQQSLDQGLQFLIQYYNGEERAKGNILERFSAQQFPDLHSELNLSSLELGDSALYFCASSVRPGLEVEQYFGPGTRLTVT.

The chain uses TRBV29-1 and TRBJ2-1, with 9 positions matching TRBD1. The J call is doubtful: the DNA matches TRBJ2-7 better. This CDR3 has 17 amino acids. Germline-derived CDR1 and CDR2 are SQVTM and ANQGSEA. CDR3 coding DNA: TGCAGCGTTGGCGGGGGCCCGGGACAGGGATCCTACAATGAGCAGTACTTC. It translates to CSVGGGPGQGSYNEQYF.

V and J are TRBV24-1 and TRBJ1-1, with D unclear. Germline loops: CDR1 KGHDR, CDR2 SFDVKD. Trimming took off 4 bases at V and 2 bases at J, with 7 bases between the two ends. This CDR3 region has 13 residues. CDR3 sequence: CATSEAGNTEAFF. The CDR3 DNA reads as TGTGCCACCAGTGAGGCAGGAAACACTGAAGCTTTCTTT.

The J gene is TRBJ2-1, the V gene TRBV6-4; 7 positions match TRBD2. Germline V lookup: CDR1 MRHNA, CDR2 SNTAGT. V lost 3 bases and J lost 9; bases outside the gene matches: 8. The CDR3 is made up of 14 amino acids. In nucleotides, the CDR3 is TGTGCCAGCAGTGAAGGAGCGGGATCGGGTGAGCAGTTCTTC. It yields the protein CASSEGAGSGEQFF.

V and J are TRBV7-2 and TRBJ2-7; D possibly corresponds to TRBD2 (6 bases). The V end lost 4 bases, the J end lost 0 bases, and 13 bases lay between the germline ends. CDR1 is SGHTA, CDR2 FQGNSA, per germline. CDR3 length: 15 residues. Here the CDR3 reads CASSWTDGGSYEQYF. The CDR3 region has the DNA TGTGCCAGCAGCTGGACGGACGGGGGCTCCTACGAGCAGTACTTC.

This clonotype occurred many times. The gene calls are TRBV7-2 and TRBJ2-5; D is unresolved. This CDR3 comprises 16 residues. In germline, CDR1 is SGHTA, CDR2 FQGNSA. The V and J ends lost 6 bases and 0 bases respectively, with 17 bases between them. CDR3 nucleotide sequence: TGTGCCAGCAGGCCGGAACCGGCAAGGTACCAAGAGACCCAGTACTTC. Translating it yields CASRPEPARYQETQYF.

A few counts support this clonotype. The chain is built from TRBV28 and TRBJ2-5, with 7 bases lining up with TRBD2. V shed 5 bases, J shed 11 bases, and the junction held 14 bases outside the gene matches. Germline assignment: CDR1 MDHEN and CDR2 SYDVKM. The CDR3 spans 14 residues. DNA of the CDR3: TGTGCCAGCAGTACCTTAAACGGGAGGAATGAGCAGTACTTC. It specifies CASSTLNGRNEQYF.

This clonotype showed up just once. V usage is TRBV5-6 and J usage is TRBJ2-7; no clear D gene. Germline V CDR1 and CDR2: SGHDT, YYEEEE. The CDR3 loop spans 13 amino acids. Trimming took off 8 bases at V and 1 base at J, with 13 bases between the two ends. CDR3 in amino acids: CASTTPRSYEQYF. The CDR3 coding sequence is TGTGCCAGTACTACCCCTCGTTCCTACGAGCAGTACTTC.

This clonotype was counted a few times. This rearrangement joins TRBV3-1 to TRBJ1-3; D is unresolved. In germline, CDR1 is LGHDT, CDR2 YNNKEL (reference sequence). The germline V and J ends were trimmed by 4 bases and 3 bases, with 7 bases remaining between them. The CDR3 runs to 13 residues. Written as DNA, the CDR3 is TGTGCCAGCAGCCGTACAAGTGGAAACACCATATATTTT. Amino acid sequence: CASSRTSGNTIYF.

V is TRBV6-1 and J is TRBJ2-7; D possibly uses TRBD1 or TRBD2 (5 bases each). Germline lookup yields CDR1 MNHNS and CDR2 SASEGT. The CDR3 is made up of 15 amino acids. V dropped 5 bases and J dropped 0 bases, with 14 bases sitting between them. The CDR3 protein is CASSSGTATSYEQYF. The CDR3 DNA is TGTGCCAGCAGTTCCGGGACGGCGACCTCCTACGAGCAGTACTTC.

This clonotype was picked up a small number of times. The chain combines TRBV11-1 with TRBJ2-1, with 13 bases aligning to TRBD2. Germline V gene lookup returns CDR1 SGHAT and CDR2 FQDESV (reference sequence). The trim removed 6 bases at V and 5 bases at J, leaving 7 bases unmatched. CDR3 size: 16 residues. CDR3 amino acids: CASRPAGTSGNNEQFF. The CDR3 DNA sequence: TGTGCCAGCAGACCAGCGGGGACTAGCGGGAACAATGAGCAGTTCTTC. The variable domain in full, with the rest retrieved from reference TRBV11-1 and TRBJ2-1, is EAEVAQSPRYKITEKSQAVAFWCDPISGHATLYWYRQILGQGPELLVQFQDESVVDDSQLPKDRFSAERLKGVDSTLKIQPAELGDSAMYLCASRPAGTSGNNEQFFGPGTRLTVL.

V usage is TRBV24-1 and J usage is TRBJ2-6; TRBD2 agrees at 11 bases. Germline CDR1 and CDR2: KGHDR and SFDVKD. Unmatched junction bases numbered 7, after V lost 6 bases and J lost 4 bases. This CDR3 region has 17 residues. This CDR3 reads CATSTSGSFVGANVLTF. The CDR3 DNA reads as TGTGCCACCAGTACTAGCGGGAGTTTTGTGGGGGCCAACGTCCTGACTTTC.

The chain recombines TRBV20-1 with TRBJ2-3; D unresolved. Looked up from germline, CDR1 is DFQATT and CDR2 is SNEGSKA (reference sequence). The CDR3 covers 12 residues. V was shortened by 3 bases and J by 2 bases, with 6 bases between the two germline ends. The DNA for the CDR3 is TGCAGTGCTAGGGTACCCACAGATACGCAGTATTTT. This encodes CSARVPTDTQYF.

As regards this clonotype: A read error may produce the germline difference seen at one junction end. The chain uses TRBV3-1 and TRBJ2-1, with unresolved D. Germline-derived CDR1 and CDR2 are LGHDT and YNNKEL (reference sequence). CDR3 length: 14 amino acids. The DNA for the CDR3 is TGTGCCAGCAGCCCACTGACATCAGGCAATGGGCAGTTCTTC. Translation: CASSPLTSGNGQFF.

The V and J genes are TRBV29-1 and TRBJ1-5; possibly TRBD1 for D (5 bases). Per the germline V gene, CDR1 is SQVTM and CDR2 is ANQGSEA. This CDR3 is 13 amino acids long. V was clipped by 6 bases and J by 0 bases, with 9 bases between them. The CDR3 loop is CSVQGFSNQPQHF. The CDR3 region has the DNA TGCAGCGTCCAGGGTTTTAGCAATCAGCCCCAGCATTTT.

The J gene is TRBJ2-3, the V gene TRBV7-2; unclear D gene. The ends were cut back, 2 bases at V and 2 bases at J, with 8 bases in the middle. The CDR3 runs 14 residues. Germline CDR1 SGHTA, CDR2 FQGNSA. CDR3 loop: CASSLLRLTDTQYF. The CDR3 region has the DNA TGTGCCAGCAGCTTATTACGGCTCACAGATACGCAGTATTTT.